Reported below is one TCR beta chain. Its cognate antigen is unknown. Around 2.2 micrograms of genomic DNA, which was extracted from cryopreserved PBMCs, served as the material used for the TCR beta libraries. Method: immunoSEQ multiplex PCR; TCRdb's copy keeps in-frame clones and lacks some. The table includes almost 250,000 clones, less than 75% detected once. The V end was cut by 2 bases, the J end by 3 bases, with 12 bases between. Germline assignment: CDR1 PRHDT and CDR2 FYEKMQ (reference sequence). The CDR3 is 15 residues long. This sample was taken from a study of cytotoxic CD8 clonotypes in ibrutinib-treated CLL. The study's findings and limits: Baseline-level clonality went beyond age-matched healthy donors and moved in step with circulating CD8+ T-cell counts.

The chain recombines TRBV13 with TRBJ2-3; the D gene is possibly TRBD1 (5 bases). This TCR was recovered from a human donor with chronic lymphocytic leukemia. The sequenced sample was PBMCs, obtained after 24 months of ibrutinib treatment. The CDR3 region is CASSLYRPPTDTQYF. The CDR3 DNA reads TGTGCCAGCAGCTTATACAGGCCCCCGACAGATACGCAGTATTTT.